This record covers a single T cell receptor beta chain. Its matching antigen is unknown. The CDR3 covers 12 residues. Germline V CDR1 and CDR2: SGHVS, FNYEAQ. V lost 4 bases, J lost 8 bases, and 9 bases lay in between. This table comes from immunoSEQ multiplex PCR, and its TCRdb copy is limited to in-frame clones, with some not included. The sample consists of tens of thousands of clones, 80% to 95% of them appearing once. The record originates from a study of OX40 agonist ivuxolimab in advanced cancers. Study details: Patients received intravenous ivuxolimab every 2 weeks at 0.01 to 10 mg/kg. Of mixed ages from about 23 to 85 and averaging 60 years, the group was approximately 80% male. Earlier anti-PD-1, anti-PD-L1 or anti-CTLA-4 therapy was permitted; 30% to 45% had received some. General study findings and limits: Among T cells, CD8+ cells averaged more expanded clones than CD4+ cells.

This TCR was sampled from an adult with an advanced solid tumor such as melanoma, head and neck, liver or kidney cancer. Source: CD4+ or CD8+ T cells sorted from blood, taken in a trial of the OX40 agonist ivuxolimab. The V and J genes are TRBV7-6 and TRBJ2-1; D is unresolved. DNA for the CDR3: TGTGCCAGCAGCTCCCCCCCGGATGAGCAGTTCTTC. Translating it yields CASSSPPDEQFF.